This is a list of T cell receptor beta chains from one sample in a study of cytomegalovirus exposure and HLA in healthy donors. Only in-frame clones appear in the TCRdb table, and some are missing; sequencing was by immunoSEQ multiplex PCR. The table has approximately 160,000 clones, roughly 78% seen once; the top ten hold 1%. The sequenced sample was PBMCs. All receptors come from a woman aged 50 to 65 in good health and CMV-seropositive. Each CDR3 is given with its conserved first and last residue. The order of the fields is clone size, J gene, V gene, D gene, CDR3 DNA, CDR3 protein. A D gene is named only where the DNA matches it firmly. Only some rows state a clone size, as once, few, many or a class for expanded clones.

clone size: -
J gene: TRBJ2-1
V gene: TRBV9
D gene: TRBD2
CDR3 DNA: TGTGCCAGCAGCGTAAGCGGGAGCTCCTACAATGAGCAGTTCTTC
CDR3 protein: CASSVSGSSYNEQFF

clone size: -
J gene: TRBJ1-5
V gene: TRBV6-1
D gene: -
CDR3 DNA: TGTGCCAGCAGCGAAGAGGGGCTTAGCAATCAGCCCCAGCATTTT
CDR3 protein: CASSEEGLSNQPQHF

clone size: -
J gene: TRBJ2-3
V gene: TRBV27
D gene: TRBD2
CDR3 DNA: TGTGCCAGCAGTTTTCTAGCGGGGCCGCCAGATACGCAGTATTTT
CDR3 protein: CASSFLAGPPDTQYF

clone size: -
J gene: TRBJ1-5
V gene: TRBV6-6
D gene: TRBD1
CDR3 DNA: TGTGCCAGCAGTTCCGGGACAGGGAATCATCAGCCCCAGCATTTT
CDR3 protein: CASSSGTGNHQPQHF

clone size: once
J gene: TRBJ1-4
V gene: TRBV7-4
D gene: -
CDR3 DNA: TGTGCCAGCAGTTCCTACAGGGTAGGTAATGAAAAACTGTTTTTT
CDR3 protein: CASSSYRVGNEKLFF

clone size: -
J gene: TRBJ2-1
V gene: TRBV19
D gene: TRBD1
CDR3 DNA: TGTGCCAGTAAACCGGTCCGGACAGGGGAGGATGAGCAGTTCTTC
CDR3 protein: CASKPVRTGEDEQFF

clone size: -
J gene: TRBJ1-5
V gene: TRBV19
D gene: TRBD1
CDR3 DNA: TGTGCCAGTAGTACCAGGGGGAGCAATCAGCCCCAGCATTTT
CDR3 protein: CASSTRGSNQPQHF

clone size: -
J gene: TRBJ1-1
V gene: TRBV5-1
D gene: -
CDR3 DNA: TGCGCCAGCAGCTTGAGTGGGCCGGGGGAAACTGAAGCTTTCTTT
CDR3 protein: CASSLSGPGETEAFF

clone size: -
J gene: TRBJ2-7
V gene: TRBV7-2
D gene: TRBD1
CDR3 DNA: TGTGCCAGCAGCCGTCGACAGGGATGGACCTACGAGCAGTACTTC
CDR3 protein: CASSRRQGWTYEQYF

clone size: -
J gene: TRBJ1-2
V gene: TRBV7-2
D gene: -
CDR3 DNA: TGTGCCAGCAGCCCATCTACCACAGGCCCCCAGGTCTATGGCTACACCTTC
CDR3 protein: CASSPSTTGPQVYGYTF

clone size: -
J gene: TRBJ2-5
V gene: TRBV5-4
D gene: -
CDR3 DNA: TGTGCCAGCAGCTTGGATGTGGGGCCCCGGCAAGAGACCCAGTACTTC
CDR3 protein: CASSLDVGPRQETQYF

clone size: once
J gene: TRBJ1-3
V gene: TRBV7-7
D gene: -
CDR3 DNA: TGTGCTAGCAGCTCGGGGCCGGGGGCTGGAAACACCATATATTTT
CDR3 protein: CASSSGPGAGNTIYF

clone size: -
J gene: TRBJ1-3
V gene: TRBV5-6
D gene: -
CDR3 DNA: TGTGCCAGCAGCTTAACTCTCTCACCGGGAAACACCATATATTTT
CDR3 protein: CASSLTLSPGNTIYF

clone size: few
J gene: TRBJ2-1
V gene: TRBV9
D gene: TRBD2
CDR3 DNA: TGTGCCAGCAGCGTAGGTAGCGGGATAGATGAGCAGTTCTTC
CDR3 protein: CASSVGSGIDEQFF

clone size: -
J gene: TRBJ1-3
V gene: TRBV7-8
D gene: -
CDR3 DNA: TGTGCCAGCAGCTTAACGGGCTCTGGAAACACCATATATTTT
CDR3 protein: CASSLTGSGNTIYF

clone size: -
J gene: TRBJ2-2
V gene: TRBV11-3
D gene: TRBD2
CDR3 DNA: TGTGCCAGCAGCCCACTAGCGGGAGTAACCGGGGAGCTGTTTTTT
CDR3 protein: CASSPLAGVTGELFF

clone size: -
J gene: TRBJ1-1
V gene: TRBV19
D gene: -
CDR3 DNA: TGTGCCAGTAGTATAGATCTATCGGGGACTGAAGCTTTCTTT
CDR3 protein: CASSIDLSGTEAFF

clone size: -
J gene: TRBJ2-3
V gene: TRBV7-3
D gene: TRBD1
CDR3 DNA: TGTGCCAGCAGCCCCACAGGGGGTAGCACAGATACGCAGTATTTT
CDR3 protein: CASSPTGGSTDTQYF

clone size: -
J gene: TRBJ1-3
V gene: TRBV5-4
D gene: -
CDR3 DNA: TGTGCCAGCAGCTTGGGTCGCTCTGGAAACACCATATATTTT
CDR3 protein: CASSLGRSGNTIYF

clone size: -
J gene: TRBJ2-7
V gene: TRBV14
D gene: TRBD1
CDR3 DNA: TGTGCCAGCAGCCATTTAGGACAGGGGGCCACCTACGAGCAGTACTTC
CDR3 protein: CASSHLGQGATYEQYF

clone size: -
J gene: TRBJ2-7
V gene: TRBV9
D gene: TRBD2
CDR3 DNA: TGTGCCAGCAGCGTAGGAAGCGGGAGCTCCTACGAGCAGTACTTC
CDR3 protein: CASSVGSGSSYEQYF

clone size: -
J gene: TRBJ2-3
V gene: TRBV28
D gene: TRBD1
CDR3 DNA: TGTGCCAGCCAGGGGGCAGATACGCAGTATTTT
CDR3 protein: CASQGADTQYF

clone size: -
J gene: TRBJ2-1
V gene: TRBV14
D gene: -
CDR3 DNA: TGTGCCAGCAGCCAAGACAACAGTTATGAGCAGTTCTTC
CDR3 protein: CASSQDNSYEQFF

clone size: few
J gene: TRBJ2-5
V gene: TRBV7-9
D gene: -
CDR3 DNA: TGTGCCAGCAGCCCGAGACAGGTCCTGGAGACCCAGTACTTC
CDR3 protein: CASSPRQVLETQYF

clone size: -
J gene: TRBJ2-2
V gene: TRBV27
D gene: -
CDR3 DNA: TGTGCCAGCAGCACCGTGAGGCTCACCGGGGAGCTGTTTTTT
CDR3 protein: CASSTVRLTGELFF

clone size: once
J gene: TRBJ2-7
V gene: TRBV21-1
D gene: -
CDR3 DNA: TGTGCCAGCAGCAAAGCCCTTTCCGTTCGCTACGAGCAGTACTTC
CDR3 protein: CASSKALSVRYEQYF

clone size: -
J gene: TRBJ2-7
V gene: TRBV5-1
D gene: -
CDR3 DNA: TGCGCCAGCAGACCGACAGTAGCATCTTCCGAGCAGTACTTC
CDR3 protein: CASRPTVASSEQYF

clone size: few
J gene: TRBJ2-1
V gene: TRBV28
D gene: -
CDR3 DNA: TGTGCCAGCAGTTTAGCGGGGAGATACAATGAGCAGTTCTTC
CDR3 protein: CASSLAGRYNEQFF

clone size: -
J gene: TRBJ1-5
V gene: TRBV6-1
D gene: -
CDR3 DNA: TGTGCCAGCGGTCCGGGACTCAATCAGCCCCAGCATTTT
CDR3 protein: CASGPGLNQPQHF

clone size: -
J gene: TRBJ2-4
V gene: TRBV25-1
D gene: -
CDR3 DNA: TGTGCCAGCAGTGAATCGAGGGAACTAGCCAAAAACATTCAGTACTTC
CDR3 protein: CASSESRELAKNIQYF

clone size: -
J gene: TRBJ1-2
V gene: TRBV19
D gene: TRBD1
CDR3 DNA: TGTGCCAGTAGTATAGATATTACAGGGGGCGAGCTCGCTGGCTACACCTTC
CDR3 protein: CASSIDITGGELAGYTF

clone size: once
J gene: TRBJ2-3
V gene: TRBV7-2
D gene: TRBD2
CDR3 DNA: TGTGCCACCGGGGGGGGGCCACCCGATACGCAGTATTTT
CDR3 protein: CATGGGPPDTQYF

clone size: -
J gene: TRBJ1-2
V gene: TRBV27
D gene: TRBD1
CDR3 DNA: TGTGCCAGCAGTTTAGCTCGGACAGGGAACCTTGTCGGCTATGGCTACACCTTC
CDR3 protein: CASSLARTGNLVGYGYTF

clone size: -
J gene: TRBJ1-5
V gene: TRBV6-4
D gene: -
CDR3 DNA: TGTGCCAGTCGGAACAGATATCAGCCCCAGCATTTT
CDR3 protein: CASRNRYQPQHF

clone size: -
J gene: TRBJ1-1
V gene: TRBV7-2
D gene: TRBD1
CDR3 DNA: TGTGCCAGCAGCTACAGGGGGGGGAACACTGAAGCTTTCTTT
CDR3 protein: CASSYRGGNTEAFF

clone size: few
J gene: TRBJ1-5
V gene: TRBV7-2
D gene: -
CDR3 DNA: TGTGCCAGCAGCTTAGAACAGTTAAATCAGCCCCAGCATTTT
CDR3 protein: CASSLEQLNQPQHF

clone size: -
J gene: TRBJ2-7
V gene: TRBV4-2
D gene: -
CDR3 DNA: TGTGCCAGCAGCCAAGATACGCAGGGCGAGCAGTACTTC
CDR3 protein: CASSQDTQGEQYF